A selection of T cell receptor beta chains follows, all from one sample in a study of cytomegalovirus exposure and HLA in healthy donors. This table comes from immunoSEQ multiplex PCR, and its TCRdb copy is limited to in-frame clones, with some not included. The profile shows roughly 130,000 clones, around nine tenths of them singletons. Material for sequencing was PBMCs. These receptors were taken from a man under 40 in good health and CMV-seronegative. Both conserved end residues are part of each CDR3. The D gene is left open where the match is weak. Size is omitted from some rows. Given values are once, few, many or a class for expanded clones.

-	TRBJ2-5	TRBV6-1	-	TGTGCCAGCAGCCGGACAGAACCCGAGCAAGAGACCCAGTACTTC	CASSRTEPEQETQYF
TRBD1	TRBJ2-7	TRBV19	-	TGTGCCAGTAGTATAGAGGGGACAGGGACTGTCTACGAGCAGTACTTC	CASSIEGTGTVYEQYF
-	TRBJ2-2	TRBV19	-	TGTGCCAGTAGTGCTCAGGGGAGGGACACCGGGGAGCTGTTTTTT	CASSAQGRDTGELFF
-	TRBJ2-7	TRBV30	-	TGTGCCTGGAGTGCCGGGCAGGGCACGATCTACGAGCAGTACTTC	CAWSAGQGTIYEQYF
-	TRBJ1-2	TRBV5-6	few	TGTGCCAGCAGCGACGGAGACTATGGCTACACCTTC	CASSDGDYGYTF
-	TRBJ2-1	TRBV6-1	-	TGTGCCAGCAAATTTACCTACAATGAGCAGTTCTTC	CASKFTYNEQFF
TRBD2	TRBJ2-1	TRBV10-3	once	TGTGCCATCAGTGAGTCTCCGGGACTAGCGGGAGGGCGAGGCTACAATGAGCAGTTCTTC	CAISESPGLAGGRGYNEQFF
-	TRBJ2-7	TRBV18	-	TGTGCCAGCTCAGCAGGGGCCTACGAGCAGTACTTC	CASSAGAYEQYF
-	TRBJ2-7	TRBV11-3	-	TGTGCCAGCAGCTCCAGATCGGGGTACGAGCAGTACTTC	CASSSRSGYEQYF
-	TRBJ1-5	TRBV6-5	-	TGTGCCAGCAGTTACTCGAGGAGGAGTAATCAGCCCCAGCATTTT	CASSYSRRSNQPQHF
-	TRBJ2-7	TRBV18	-	TGTGCCAGCTCACCCAATCAGGACGAGCAGTACTTC	CASSPNQDEQYF
-	TRBJ2-4	TRBV27	-	TGTGCCAGCGGAGGGCGGGGAGCCAAAAACATTCAGTACTTC	CASGGRGAKNIQYF
-	TRBJ2-7	TRBV7-2	once	TGTGCCAGCAACCCCGGTGGGAGTCCCTACGAGCAGTACTTC	CASNPGGSPYEQYF
TRBD2	TRBJ2-3	TRBV9	-	TGTGCCAGCACCTCTAGCGGGAGCACAGATACGCAGTATTTT	CASTSSGSTDTQYF
TRBD1	TRBJ2-5	TRBV7-9	-	TGTGCCAGCAGCCGAAAGACGGGGACAGGGGGCGAGGGTACCCAGTACTTC	CASSRKTGTGGEGTQYF
-	TRBJ1-1	TRBV29-1	-	TGCAGCGTTGAAGATTACAGATCGACTGAAGCTTTCTTT	CSVEDYRSTEAFF
TRBD1	TRBJ1-1	TRBV5-1	-	TGCGCCAGCAGCTTCATTGTGGGACAGGGAACTGAAGCTTTCTTT	CASSFIVGQGTEAFF
TRBD2	TRBJ2-2	TRBV28	-	TGTGCCAGCAGTCCTCGTCGGGGTAGCGGGAGGACCGGGGAGCTGTTTTTT	CASSPRRGSGRTGELFF
-	TRBJ1-5	TRBV2	few	TGTGCCAGCACCCAAGGGGGGCCCCAGCATTTT	CASTQGGPQHF
-	TRBJ1-3	TRBV15	-	TGTGCCACCAGCAGAGCGGACAGAGCTGGAAACACCATATATTTT	CATSRADRAGNTIYF
-	TRBJ2-7	TRBV6-5	few	TGTGCCAGCAGTGGACGACAGAACCGCCTCGAGCAGTACTTC	CASSGRQNRLEQYF
-	TRBJ2-1	TRBV20-1	once	TGCAGTGCTAGTATGGCCAATGAGCAGTTCTTC	CSASMANEQFF
TRBD1	TRBJ1-1	TRBV2	-	TGTGCCAGCAGTACCGGGACAGCGAACACTGAAGCTTTCTTT	CASSTGTANTEAFF
-	TRBJ2-7	TRBV4-3	once	TGCGCCAGCAGCCAAGTGCGGGGATACGAGCAGTACTTC	CASSQVRGYEQYF
-	TRBJ2-4	TRBV7-9	-	TGTGCCAGCAGCTTAGGGGGGCCTCGAGACATTCAGTACTTC	CASSLGGPRDIQYF
-	TRBJ2-7	TRBV4-3	-	TGCGCCAGCAGCCAAGACCGCAGCGGAGGCTACGAGCAGTACTTC	CASSQDRSGGYEQYF
-	TRBJ2-7	TRBV10-1	-	TGCGCCAGCAAAAAACTCGGAGGGAGAGCGCTCACCTACGAGCAGTACTTC	CASKKLGGRALTYEQYF
TRBD1	TRBJ2-5	TRBV2	-	TGTGCCAGCCGACAGGGGGCTGCTCAAGAGACCCAGTACTTC	CASRQGAAQETQYF
TRBD1	TRBJ1-1	TRBV4-3	-	TGCGCCAGCAGCCAAGAGGGACAGGGTCACACTGAAGCTTTCTTT	CASSQEGQGHTEAFF